Sequencing of this T cell receptor (beta chain) was carried out in a study of blood T cell repertoires in COVID-19. Study at large: Some COVID-19 samples were acute and others convalescent; all came from the United States, Italy and Spain. T cells, B-cell-depleted T cells, or PBMCs provided the cDNA or gDNA that served as material.

TCRdb keeps only in-frame clones here, not all; method: immunoSEQ multiplex PCR. This table has some 160,000 clones, 89% appearing once. The CDR3 consists of 13 residues. Germline CDR1 LGHDT, CDR2 YNNKEL (reference sequence). Trimming took off 3 bases at V and 5 bases at J, with 8 bases between the two ends. This clone was seen once. This receptor was taken from a man between 60 and 75 years old with acute or convalescent COVID-19. J is TRBJ1-5 and V is TRBV3-1 (or the pseudogene TRBV3-2); D remains ambiguous. The sequenced sample consisted of peripheral blood. CDR3 in DNA: TGTGCCAGCAGCCAGGTGGGCGATCAGCCCCAGCATTTT. Protein sequence: CASSQVGDQPQHF.